What follows is one T cell receptor (beta chain) and its context. In the original analysis: For nucleated cells, counts were estimated from reference gene primer amplification. Sequencing was performed with immunoSEQ multiplex PCR; in TCRdb, only in-frame clones are kept and a portion is missing. The V and J calls and clone size come from that table; D and trimming were worked out from the DNA. This sample has just under 150,000 clones; approximately 84% occur once, and the top ten carry roughly 4.8%. The data belong to a study of blood T cell repertoires in COVID-19. Looking at the study overall: Samples of COVID-19 (acute and convalescent) were obtained from the United States, Italy and Spain. From T cells, B-cell-depleted T cells, or PBMCs came the material, which was cDNA or gDNA.

Unmatched junction bases numbered 5, after V lost 0 bases and J lost 1 base. Germline CDR1 is SGHRS and CDR2 is YFSETQ. CDR3 length equals 16 residues. This chain connects TRBV5-1 to TRBJ2-5; TRBD1 aligns across 8 bases. This receptor was taken from a human donor in a cohort sampled during active COVID-19. Sequencing was done on a sample of peripheral blood. The CDR3: CASSLDGQGLQETQYF. CDR3 coding DNA: TGCGCCAGCAGCTTGGACGGACAGGGTCTCCAAGAGACCCAGTACTTC.